The TCR beta chain under discussion was sequenced for a study of T cells expressing NK-cell markers. CDR1 and CDR2 from the germline V gene are LNHNV and YYDKDF (reference sequence). This CDR3 contains 16 residues. TCRdb derives one entry per CDR3 protein from the 5' RACE reads, leaving out DNA. This listing includes roughly 300,000 distinct CDR3 sequences. The material sequenced was blood T cells: a sorted CD56 or NKG2C T cell subset, CD4+ or CD8+ T cells, or bulk PBMC T cells (not recorded which). The sequence was collected from a woman aged 18 to 75 in good health. The chain combines TRBV15 with TRBJ2-1; there is no DNA to check the TCRdb D call of TRBD1. The CDR3 sequence: CATSRDLDRSLNEQFF. Filled out from reference TRBV15 and TRBJ2-1, the complete variable domain reads DAMVIQNPRYQVTQFGKPVTLSCSQTLNHNVMYWYQQKSSQAPKLLFHYYDKDFNNEADTPDNFQSRRPNTSFCFLDIRSPGLGDTAMYLCATSRDLDRSLNEQFFGPGTRLTVL.